The 6 T cell receptor beta chains presented below share a single source sample, sequenced in a study of response to subunit inactivated influenza vaccine. MiXCR was run by TCRdb on the RT-PCR reads, yielding one entry per CDR3 protein. The sample has 200,000 to 250,000 distinct CDR3 sequences; 9% to 15% are singletons. The source material was non-naive T cells sorted from PBMCs, sampled about 14 days before vaccination. All receptors come from a middle-aged man who received an inactivated influenza vaccine.

This clonotype was counted ten times or more. The chain joins TRBV27 to TRBJ1-4, with a possible D match to TRBD1 (5 bases). Germline CDR1 and CDR2: MNHEY and SMNVEV (reference sequence). The CDR3 contains 15 residues. V lost 6 bases and J lost 8, with 19 bases in between. The CDR3 loop is CASRMRSQGPEKLFF. The CDR3 coding sequence is TGTGCCAGCAGAATGAGGAGCCAGGGTCCCGAAAAACTGTTTTTT. Complete variable domain (other parts from reference TRBV27 and TRBJ1-4): EAQVTQNPRYLITVTGKKLTVTCSQNMNHEYMSWYRQDPGLGLRQIYYSMNVEVTDKGDVPEGYKVSRKEKRNFPLILESPSPNQTSLYFCASRMRSQGPEKLFFGSGTQLSVL.

This clonotype was recorded many times. J is TRBJ2-1 and V is TRBV29-1, with a possible D match to TRBD2 (5 bases). The V end lost 6 bases, the J end lost 5 bases, and 14 bases lay between the germline ends. This CDR3 contains 13 residues. CDR1 and CDR2 (germline): SQVTM, ANQGSEA. The CDR3 protein is CSVKDGLHNEQFF. For the CDR3, the DNA is TGCAGCGTAAAAGACGGACTCCACAATGAGCAGTTCTTC.

This clonotype occurred many times. J is TRBJ1-2 and V is TRBV4-1; D not certain. Looked up from germline, CDR1 is MGHRA and CDR2 is YSYEKL. The V end lost 0 bases, the J end lost 4 bases, and 9 bases lay between the germline ends. The CDR3 totals 14 residues. In DNA, the CDR3 is TGCGCCAGCAGCCAAGAATTGACGGGCTATGGCTACACCTTC. It encodes CASSQELTGYGYTF.

The chain is built from TRBV11-2 and TRBJ2-3, with 9 bases aligning to TRBD1. The CDR3 has 16 residues. Germline V lookup: CDR1 SGHAT, CDR2 FQNNGV. V lost 5 bases to trimming and J lost 2 bases; unmatched junction nucleotides: 8. DNA for the CDR3: TGTGCCAGCAGCACTTACAGGGGGCGGGACACAGATACGCAGTATTTT. The encoded protein is CASSTYRGRDTDTQYF. Based on the CDR3 plus reference TRBV11-2 and TRBJ2-3, the full variable domain is EAGVAQSPRYKIIEKRQSVAFWCNPISGHATLYWYQQILGQGPKLLIQFQNNGVVDDSQLPKDRFSAERLKGVDSTLKIQPAKLEDSAVYLCASSTYRGRDTDTQYFGPGTRLTVL.

This clonotype appeared a few times. The chain combines TRBV7-2 with TRBJ2-3, with TRBD2 identical over 8 bases. The length of the CDR3 is 15 residues. V was clipped by 5 bases and J by 3 bases; unmatched bases: 7. CDR1 is SGHTA, CDR2 FQGNSA, per germline. The CDR3 is CASSRGASGTDTQYF. The CDR3 DNA is TGTGCCAGCAGCCGGGGGGCTAGCGGGACAGATACGCAGTATTTT. The whole variable domain, remainder taken from reference TRBV7-2 and TRBJ2-3, is GAGVSQSPSNKVTEKGKDVELRCDPISGHTALYWYRQSLGQGLEFLIYFQGNSAPDKSGLPSDRFSAERTGGSVSTLTIQRTQQEDSAVYLCASSRGASGTDTQYFGPGTRLTVL.

This clonotype was found a few times. This chain links TRBV3-1 with TRBJ2-1, with D possibly being TRBD2 (5 bases). Per the germline V gene, CDR1 is LGHDT and CDR2 is YNNKEL (reference sequence). The CDR3 is made up of 13 amino acids. Trimming cost V 4 bases and J 12 bases, with 16 bases left between them. The DNA for the CDR3 is TGTGCCAGCAGCCGGACTCTCGGAGGTGGGCAGTTCTTC. This sequence encodes CASSRTLGGGQFF.